The rows below give T cell receptor beta chains drawn from one sample of a study of T cell changes during pregnancy in multiple sclerosis. Measured with immunoSEQ multiplex PCR; TCRdb has only the in-frame clones, and not every one. The sample lists more than 90,000 clones; around nine tenths were seen once. The sample was peripheral blood, taken in the third trimester of pregnancy. The receptor source for this set is a female donor with multiple sclerosis, enrolled in a pregnancy study. Each CDR3 is given with its conserved first and last residue. A D gene is named only where the DNA matches it firmly. A clone size is listed for some rows: how often the clone was seen (once, few, many), or a class if it is expanded.

TRBJ2-7 | . | 13 | TRBV5-1 | TRBD1 | CASSGTGSYEQYF | TGCGCCAGCAGCGGGACAGGGTCCTACGAGCAGTACTTC
TRBJ2-1 | . | 11 | TRBV7-9 | . | CASSFMNEQFF | TGTGCCAGCAGCTTTATGAATGAGCAGTTCTTC
TRBJ2-7 | . | 14 | TRBV5-6 | . | CASSLRGGLYEQYF | TGTGCCAGCAGCTTGAGGGGGGGGCTCTACGAGCAGTACTTC
TRBJ1-2 | once | 14 | TRBV27 | TRBD1 | CASSWTGTAYGYTF | TGTGCCAGCAGTTGGACAGGGACTGCTTATGGCTACACCTTC
TRBJ1-4 | . | 15 | TRBV4-1 | TRBD1 | CASSQEDRAYEKLFF | TGCGCCAGCAGCCAAGAGGACAGGGCTTATGAAAAACTGTTTTTT
TRBJ2-7 | . | 13 | TRBV5-4 | . | CASSLGREHEQYF | TGTGCCAGCAGCTTGGGGAGGGAGCACGAGCAGTACTTC
TRBJ1-2 | . | 15 | TRBV5-1 | . | CASSPDSTHYYGYTF | TGCGCCAGCAGCCCGGACAGCACCCACTACTATGGCTACACCTTC
TRBJ1-6 | . | 15 | TRBV4-1 | . | CASSQWPEYNSPLHF | TGCGCCAGCAGCCAATGGCCGGAGTATAATTCACCCCTCCACTTT
TRBJ1-2 | . | 15 | TRBV7-9 | . | CASSFSAGPNYGYTF | TGTGCCAGCAGCTTCTCGGCAGGGCCGAACTATGGCTACACCTTC
TRBJ2-7 | . | 15 | TRBV6-1 | TRBD2 | CASSDGLAGAYEQYF | TGTGCCAGCAGTGACGGACTAGCGGGAGCCTACGAGCAGTACTTC
TRBJ2-3 | . | 15 | TRBV2 | . | CASSERSGYTDTQYF | TGTGCCAGCAGTGAAAGGAGCGGGTACACAGATACGCAGTATTTT
TRBJ2-5 | . | 19 | TRBV28 | . | CASSRPTGLRFFGQETQYF | .
TRBJ2-2 | . | 15 | TRBV18 | TRBD2 | CASSPAAGVTGELFF | TGTGCCAGCTCACCAGCAGCGGGAGTAACCGGGGAGCTGTTTTTT
TRBJ2-7 | . | 15 | TRBV27 | TRBD1 | CASSLGQGLTYEQYF | TGTGCCAGCAGTTTGGGACAGGGGCTGACCTACGAGCAGTACTTC
TRBJ2-2 | . | 16 | TRBV5-1 | TRBD1 | CASSREGQANTGELFF | TGCGCCAGCAGCCGTGAGGGACAGGCAAACACCGGGGAGCTGTTTTTT
TRBJ1-3 | . | 18 | TRBV30 | . | CAWTEFTGSFDSGNTIYF | TGTGCCTGGACTGAATTTACCGGGTCCTTCGACTCTGGAAACACCATATATTTT
TRBJ2-2 | . | 15 | TRBV18 | TRBD1 | CASSPRDRVTGELFF | TGTGCCAGCTCACCCCGGGACAGGGTCACCGGGGAGCTGTTTTTT
TRBJ2-7 | . | 12 | TRBV6-5 | . | CASSVGGYEQYF | TGTGCCAGCAGCGTAGGGGGCTACGAGCAGTACTTC
TRBJ1-2 | . | 14 | TRBV25-1 | . | CASSDPGGRGGYTF | TGTGCCAGCAGTGATCCCGGGGGTCGGGGTGGCTACACCTTC
TRBJ2-1 | . | 16 | TRBV14 | TRBD1 | CASSQNRGRRWNEQFF | TGTGCCAGCAGCCAAAACAGGGGGCGCCGATGGAATGAGCAGTTCTTC
TRBJ2-5 | . | 12 | TRBV6-1 | . | CASSEGLATQYF | TGTGCCAGCAGTGAAGGGCTAGCAACCCAGTACTTC
TRBJ2-3 | . | 17 | TRBV18 | TRBD1 | CASSPTGTGLRGDTQYF | TGTGCCAGCTCACCGACCGGGACAGGCCTCCGAGGAGATACGCAGTATTTT
TRBJ1-3 | . | 15 | TRBV14 | . | CASSQLALSGNTIYF | TGTGCCAGCAGCCAATTGGCCCTCTCTGGAAACACCATATATTTT
TRBJ2-1 | . | 15 | TRBV6-5 | . | CATLPAGTIYNEQFF | TGTGCCACCTTGCCTGCGGGGACCATCTACAATGAGCAGTTCTTC
TRBJ1-4 | . | 15 | TRBV7-9 | . | CASSLVRRPNEKLFF | TGTGCCAGCAGCTTAGTGAGGAGGCCTAATGAAAAACTGTTTTTT
TRBJ2-7 | . | 13 | TRBV7-9 | . | CASIPDSSYEQYF | TGTGCCAGCATCCCGGACAGCTCCTACGAGCAGTACTTC
TRBJ1-4 | . | 13 | TRBV7-9 | . | CASKEGAGEKLFF | TGTGCCAGCAAAGAGGGAGCCGGGGAAAAACTGTTTTTT
TRBJ1-1 | . | 15 | TRBV9 | . | CASSAPTGGSAEAFF | TGTGCCAGCAGCGCCCCGACAGGCGGGAGCGCTGAAGCTTTCTTT